The 26 T cell receptor beta chains listed next were all sequenced from one sample in a study of response to subunit inactivated influenza vaccine. From the RT-PCR reads, TCRdb called clonotypes with MiXCR, one entry per CDR3 protein. The repertoire holds about 620,000 distinct CDR3 sequences, with roughly 12% as singletons. This same sample was also part of a study on T cells expressing NK-cell markers. Turning to that study: 5'RACE template switching with UMIs produced the TCR beta cDNA.

The source material was PBMCs from blood, sampled on the day of vaccination. The receptor source for this set is a man between 45 and 60 years old who received an inactivated influenza vaccine.

This clonotype was recorded many times. The CDR3, as DNA: TGCGCCAGCAGCCAAGACGGGGAGACCCAGTACTTC. As protein: CASSQDGETQYF. The genes are TRBV5-1 and TRBJ2-5; no reliable D call. The germline CDR1 and CDR2 sequences are SGHRS and YFSETQ. Trimming shortened V by 4 bases and J by 5 bases, and 9 bases separated the two germline ends. The CDR3 totals 12 residues.

This clonotype was seen at least ten times. V gene TRBV12-3 or TRBV12-4 combines with J gene TRBJ2-1; TRBD2 agrees at 9 bases. Trimming cost V 6 bases and J 4 bases; bases outside gene matches: 4. The CDR3 covers 14 residues. DNA for the CDR3: TGTGCCAGCAGGGGACTAGCTAGTTACAATGAGCAGTTCTTC. Translated, it gives CASRGLASYNEQFF.

The V and J genes are TRBV27 and TRBJ2-1; 10 nucleotides line up with TRBD2. Trimming took 2 bases from V and 0 from J; bases not matched to a gene: 10. Per the germline V gene, CDR1 is MNHEY and CDR2 is SMNVEV (reference sequence). The length of the CDR3 is 19 residues. The CDR3 DNA sequence: TGTGCCAGCAGTTTAAGGTTAGCGGGGGGCTCAAGCTCCTACAATGAGCAGTTCTTC. As protein: CASSLRLAGGSSSYNEQFF.

This clonotype was counted between two and nine times. The chain joins TRBV12-3 or TRBV12-4 to TRBJ1-4; D is unclear. The V gene lost 5 bases and the J gene lost 10 bases, with 11 bases spanning the gap. The CDR3 contains 12 residues. This CDR3 is CASSPNFGKLFF. CDR3 nucleotides: TGTGCCAGCAGTCCTAACTTCGGAAAACTGTTTTTT.

V is TRBV14 and J is TRBJ2-5; D uncertain. V gave up 5 bases and J gave up 0 bases, with 10 bases separating them. CDR1 is SGHDN and CDR2 is FVKESK in the germline V gene. The CDR3 has 14 amino acids. Here the CDR3 DNA reads TGTGCCAGCAGCGGCCACCCGAACCAAGAGACCCAGTACTTC. This encodes CASSGHPNQETQYF. The full variable domain, rest sourced from reference TRBV14 and TRBJ2-5, is EAGVTQFPSHSVIEKGQTVTLRCDPISGHDNLYWYRRVMGKEIKFLLHFVKESKQDESGMPNNRFLAERTGGTYSTLKVQPAELEDSGVYFCASSGHPNQETQYFGPGTRLLVL.

The chain joins TRBV7-9 to TRBJ2-7; tentatively, D is TRBD1 (5 bases). CDR1 is SEHNR and CDR2 is FQNEAQ in the germline V gene (reference sequence). The CDR3 is made up of 15 amino acids. The V and J ends lost 1 base and 0 bases respectively, with 10 bases between them. Here the CDR3 DNA reads TGTGCCAGCAGCTTAGTGCCAGGGTACTCCTACGAGCAGTACTTC. This codes for CASSLVPGYSYEQYF. The variable domain in full, with the rest retrieved from reference TRBV7-9 and TRBJ2-7, is DTGVSQNPRHKITKRGQNVTFRCDPISEHNRLYWYRQTLGQGPEFLTYFQNEAQLEKSRLLSDRFSAERPKGSFSTLEIQRTEQGDSAMYLCASSLVPGYSYEQYFGPGTRLTVT.

This clonotype showed up just a few times. The chain is built from TRBV12-3 or TRBV12-4 and TRBJ2-2, with 9 bases fitting TRBD1. This CDR3 has 16 residues. After removal of 5 bases from V and 4 bases from J, the junction contained 8 bases not matched to a gene. The CDR3 loop is CASSRNRGHGTGELFF. CDR3 nucleotide sequence: TGTGCCAGCAGTCGTAACAGGGGGCACGGCACCGGGGAGCTGTTTTTT.

V is TRBV15 and J is TRBJ2-3; 8 bases fit TRBD2. Germline trimming cut 3 bases from V and 5 bases from J; bases unmatched to any gene: 16. The CDR3 covers 18 residues. CDR1 LNHNV and CDR2 YYDKDF come from the germline V gene (reference sequence). The CDR3 loop is CATSRSPRGTRKKDTQYF. Written as DNA, the CDR3 is TGTGCCACCAGCAGGTCCCCCCGGGGGACTAGGAAGAAAGATACGCAGTATTTT.

In its sample, this clonotype was seen many times. The rearrangement links TRBV6-2 or TRBV6-3 to TRBJ2-7, with TRBD2 matching over 8 bases. Per the germline V gene, CDR1 is MNHEY and CDR2 is SVGEGT. J was trimmed by 2 bases and V by 7 bases; bases with no gene match: 22. This CDR3 comprises 19 residues. The CDR3 spells CASTGWTRRSGRGTYEQYF. The CDR3 DNA reads TGTGCCAGCACTGGGTGGACGAGAAGAAGCGGGAGAGGCACCTACGAGCAGTACTTC.

The sample holds a few counts of this clonotype. The chain carries TRBV5-1 and TRBJ1-3; a possible D gene is TRBD1 (5 bases). This CDR3 comprises 15 residues. CDR1 SGHRS and CDR2 YFSETQ come from the germline V gene. V shed 0 bases and J shed 2 bases, with 9 bases lying between them. CDR3 DNA: TGCGCCAGCAGCTTGGAAGGGACCGCTGGAAACACCATATATTTT. Translated: CASSLEGTAGNTIYF. The full variable domain, rest sourced from reference TRBV5-1 and TRBJ1-3, is KAGVTQTPRYLIKTRGQQVTLSCSPISGHRSVSWYQQTPGQGLQFLFEYFSETQRNKGNFPGRFSGRQFSNSRSEMNVSTLELGDSALYLCASSLEGTAGNTIYFGEGSWLTVV.

This clonotype has just a few counts. The V call is TRBV15, the J call TRBJ2-7; either TRBD1 or TRBD2 may fit D (5 bases each). Trimming took 0 bases from V and 7 from J, leaving 10 bases between them. The CDR3 length is 13 residues. Germline V gives CDR1 LNHNV, CDR2 YYDKDF (reference sequence). The DNA of the CDR3 is TGTGCCACCAGCAGAGAATCGGGGCTAGAGCAGTACTTC. This gives the protein CATSRESGLEQYF.

The rearrangement uses TRBV20-1 and TRBJ2-1; TRBD2 agrees at 12 bases. This CDR3 contains 15 residues. The V gene end was trimmed by 3 bases and the J gene end by 5 bases; junction bases not matched to a gene: 5. Germline CDR1 and CDR2: DFQATT and SNEGSKA (reference sequence). CDR3 amino acids: CSARAGLAGHNEQFF. CDR3 DNA: TGCAGTGCTAGGGCGGGACTAGCGGGTCACAATGAGCAGTTCTTC.

This chain links TRBV7-6 with TRBJ2-3; D unresolved. The CDR3 totals 16 residues. The germline CDR1 and CDR2 sequences are SGHVS and FNYEAQ. V lost 5 bases to trimming and J lost 0 bases, with 15 bases between them. In DNA form, the CDR3 reads TGTGCCAGCAGCGAAGGCGGTTCCGCTAGCACAGATACGCAGTATTTT. Translated, it gives CASSEGGSASTDTQYF.

This clonotype showed up many times. The rearrangement uses TRBV5-1 and TRBJ2-7, with D perhaps given as TRBD1 or TRBD2 (6 bases each). This CDR3 has 14 residues. Germline-derived CDR1 and CDR2 are SGHRS and YFSETQ. Trimming cost V 4 bases and J 5 bases, with 16 bases left between them. The chain's CDR3 is CASSPGAGFNEQYF. CDR3 nucleotides: TGCGCCAGCAGCCCGGGGGCAGGGTTCAACGAGCAGTACTTC.

There are a few counts of this clonotype. The chain is built from TRBV5-5 and TRBJ2-1; D perhaps matches TRBD2 (6 bases). Trimming pared 3 bases from V and 7 bases from J, leaving 20 bases between. The CDR3 has 16 residues. Germline CDR1 SGHKS, CDR2 YYEKEE (reference sequence). The CDR3 reads CASSSIRDGGINEQFF. CDR3 nucleotides: TGTGCCAGCAGCTCGATCCGGGACGGGGGAATAAATGAGCAGTTCTTC.

This clonotype appeared a few times. The chain is built from TRBV28 and TRBJ2-5, with D tentatively TRBD2 (7 bases). V lost 6 bases and J lost 5, with 13 bases in between. The germline V gene encodes CDR1 MDHEN and CDR2 SYDVKM. The CDR3 runs to 13 residues. Here the CDR3 reads CASRSGGRETQYF. Written as DNA, the CDR3 is TGTGCCAGCAGGTCGGGGGGCAGGGAGACCCAGTACTTC. Drawing the rest from reference TRBV28 and TRBJ2-5, the complete variable domain is DVKVTQSSRYLVKRTGEKVFLECVQDMDHENMFWYRQDPGLGLRLIYFSYDVKMKEKGDIPEGYSVSREKKERFSLILESASTNQTSMYLCASRSGGRETQYFGPGTRLLVL.

This clonotype was seen a handful of times. The V gene is TRBV12-3 or TRBV12-4, the J gene TRBJ2-3, with 7 nucleotides matching TRBD1. This CDR3 region has 16 residues. With V trimmed by 5 bases and J by 0 bases, 8 bases remained unmatched. For the CDR3, the DNA is TGTGCCAGCAGTAACCCCAGGGGGTGGAGCACAGATACGCAGTATTTT. Its translation: CASSNPRGWSTDTQYF.

This clonotype has at least ten counts. The V and J genes are TRBV4-3 and TRBJ2-7; TRBD2 matches 8 bases. The J segment lost 1 base and the V segment lost 0 bases, leaving 2 bases of the junction unmatched. CDR1 and CDR2 (germline): LGHNA, YSLEER. The CDR3 has 15 amino acids. The CDR3 protein is CASSQDIAGSYEQYF. The CDR3 DNA is TGCGCCAGCAGCCAAGATATAGCGGGGTCCTACGAGCAGTACTTC.

V usage is TRBV18 and J usage is TRBJ2-2; D is ambiguous. The germline V gene encodes CDR1 KGHSH and CDR2 LQKENI. The CDR3 extends over 16 amino acids. The V and J ends lost 1 base and 4 bases respectively, with 13 bases between them. DNA for the CDR3: TGTGCCAGCTCACCACTGCCGGGCGTCAGCACCGGGGAGCTGTTTTTT. It codes for CASSPLPGVSTGELFF.

The chain combines TRBV6-1 with TRBJ2-1, with 11 bases lining up with TRBD1. Germline V gene sequence: CDR1 MNHNS, CDR2 SASEGT. The V and J ends lost 5 bases and 10 bases, in that order; junction bases with no gene match: 16. This CDR3 spans 17 amino acids. CDR3 nucleotides: TGTGCCAGCAGTCCGGGACAGGGGGAATTTTTGGACGGCGAGCAGTTCTTC. Translation: CASSPGQGEFLDGEQFF.

The V call is TRBV12-3 or TRBV12-4, the J call TRBJ1-3; D is undetermined. Deletions cut 4 bases from V and 0 bases from J, with 16 bases between. The length of the CDR3 is 17 residues. CDR3 in amino acids: CASSSRQRRNSGNTIYF. In DNA, the CDR3 is TGTGCCAGCAGTTCCCGACAAAGGAGAAACTCTGGAAACACCATATATTTT.

CDR3 DNA sequence: TGTGCCATCAGTGAGTCATCCAAATCCAACGAGCAGTACTTC. Protein: CAISESSKSNEQYF. The V call is TRBV10-3, the J call TRBJ2-7; unclear D gene. Germline assignment: CDR1 ENHRY and CDR2 SYGVKD. This CDR3 contains 14 residues. V shed 0 bases and J shed 5 bases, with 11 bases lying between them.

This clonotype was seen more than once but under ten times. The V gene is TRBV6-2 or TRBV6-3, the J gene TRBJ2-5, with 8 bases aligning to TRBD2. The CDR3 is 18 amino acids. Germline V gene sequence: CDR1 MNHEY, CDR2 SVGEGT. The V gene end was trimmed by 0 bases and the J gene end by 7 bases; junction bases not matched to a gene: 16. The CDR3, as DNA: TGTGCCAGCAGTTACTCGAAGTCTACCCGGGAGGGCCTCGGGACCCAGTACTTC. As protein: CASSYSKSTREGLGTQYF.

The chain recombines TRBV7-9 with TRBJ2-1, with D possibly matching TRBD2 (5 bases). V gave up 4 bases and J gave up 6 bases, with 13 bases separating them. The CDR3 is made up of 14 amino acids. Germline-derived CDR1 and CDR2 are SEHNR and FQNEAQ (reference sequence). The CDR3 loop reads CASSSLSGSNEQFF. For the CDR3, the DNA is TGTGCCAGCAGCTCCCTGAGTGGGAGCAATGAGCAGTTCTTC.

This clonotype showed up just a few times. V is TRBV7-2 and J is TRBJ2-1, with 7 bases matching TRBD2. Trimming took 5 bases from V and 11 from J; bases not matched to a gene: 15. From germline, CDR1 is SGHTA and CDR2 FQGNSA. This CDR3 has 15 amino acids. The CDR3, as DNA: TGTGCCAGCAGCCCGGGGTCTAGCGGACAAATGAAGCAGTTCTTC. It yields the protein CASSPGSSGQMKQFF. Looking up the rest from reference TRBV7-2 and TRBJ2-1 gives the full variable domain: GAGVSQSPSNKVTEKGKDVELRCDPISGHTALYWYRQSLGQGLEFLIYFQGNSAPDKSGLPSDRFSAERTGGSVSTLTIQRTQQEDSAVYLCASSPGSSGQMKQFFGPGTRLTVL.

The chain employs TRBV5-1 and TRBJ2-1; D might be TRBD2 (5 bases). Germline-derived CDR1 and CDR2 are SGHRS and YFSETQ. Trimming took off 4 bases at V and 7 bases at J, with 21 bases between the two ends. This CDR3 is 16 amino acids long. The CDR3 bases are TGCGCCAGCAGCCCGGAGGCAGTCAGGAGCCAAAATGAGCAGTTCTTC. Amino acids: CASSPEAVRSQNEQFF.